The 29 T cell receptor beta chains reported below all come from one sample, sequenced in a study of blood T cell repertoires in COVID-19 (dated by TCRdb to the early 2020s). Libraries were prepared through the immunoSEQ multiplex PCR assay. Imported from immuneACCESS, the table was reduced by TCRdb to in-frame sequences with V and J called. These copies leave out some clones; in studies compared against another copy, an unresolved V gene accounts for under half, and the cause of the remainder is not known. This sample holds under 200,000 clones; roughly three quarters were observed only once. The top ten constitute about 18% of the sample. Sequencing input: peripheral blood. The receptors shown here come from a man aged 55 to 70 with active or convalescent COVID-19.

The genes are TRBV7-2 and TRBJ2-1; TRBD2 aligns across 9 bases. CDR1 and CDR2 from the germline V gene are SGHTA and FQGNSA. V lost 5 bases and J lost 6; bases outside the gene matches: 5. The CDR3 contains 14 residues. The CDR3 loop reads CASSPGTSSNEQFF. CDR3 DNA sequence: TGTGCCAGCAGCCCTGGGACTAGCTCCAATGAGCAGTTCTTC.

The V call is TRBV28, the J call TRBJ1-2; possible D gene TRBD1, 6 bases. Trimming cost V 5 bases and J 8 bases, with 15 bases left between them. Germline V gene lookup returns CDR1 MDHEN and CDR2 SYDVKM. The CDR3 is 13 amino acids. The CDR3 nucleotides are TGTGCCAGCAGTCTCTATGGACAGAGCGGCTACACCTTC. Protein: CASSLYGQSGYTF.

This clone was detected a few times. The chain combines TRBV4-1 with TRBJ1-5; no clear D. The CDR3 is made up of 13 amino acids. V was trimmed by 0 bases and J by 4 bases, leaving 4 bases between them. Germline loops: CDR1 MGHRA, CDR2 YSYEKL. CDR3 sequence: CASSQDLNQPQHF. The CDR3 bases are TGCGCCAGCAGCCAAGATCTTAATCAGCCCCAGCATTTT.

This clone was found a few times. The CDR3 protein is CASSSGGEDSTDTQYF. In DNA form, the CDR3 reads TGTGCCAGCAGTTCGGGAGGGGAGGATAGCACAGATACGCAGTATTTT. The chain carries TRBV28 and TRBJ2-3, with 8 bases identical to TRBD2. With V trimmed by 4 bases and J by 0 bases, 6 bases remained unmatched. Germline CDR1 is MDHEN and CDR2 is SYDVKM. The CDR3 is 16 amino acids.

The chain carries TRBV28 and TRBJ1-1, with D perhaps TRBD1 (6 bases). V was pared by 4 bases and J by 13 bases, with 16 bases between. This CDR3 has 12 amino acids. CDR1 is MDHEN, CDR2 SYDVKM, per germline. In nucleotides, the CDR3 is TGTGCCAGCAGTTACGCCGACAGGACAAGTTTCTTT. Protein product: CASSYADRTSFF.

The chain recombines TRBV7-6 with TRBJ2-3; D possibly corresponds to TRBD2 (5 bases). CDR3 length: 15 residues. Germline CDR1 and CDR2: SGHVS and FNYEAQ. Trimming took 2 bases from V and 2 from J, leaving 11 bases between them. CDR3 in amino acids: CASSLSRGVTDTQYF. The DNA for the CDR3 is TGTGCCAGCAGCTTAAGTCGGGGTGTCACAGATACGCAGTATTTT.

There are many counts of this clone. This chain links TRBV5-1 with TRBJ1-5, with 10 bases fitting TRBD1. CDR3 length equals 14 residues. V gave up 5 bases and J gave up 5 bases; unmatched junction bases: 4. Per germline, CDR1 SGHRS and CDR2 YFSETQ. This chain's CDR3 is CASRAGTGDQPQHF. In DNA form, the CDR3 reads TGCGCCAGCAGGGCTGGGACAGGGGATCAGCCCCAGCATTTT.

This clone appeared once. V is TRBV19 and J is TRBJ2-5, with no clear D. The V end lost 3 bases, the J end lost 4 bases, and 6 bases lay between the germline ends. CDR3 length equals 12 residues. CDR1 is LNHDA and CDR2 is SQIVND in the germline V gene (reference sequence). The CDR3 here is CASSMGRETQYF. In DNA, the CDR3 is TGTGCCAGTAGTATGGGCAGAGAGACCCAGTACTTC.

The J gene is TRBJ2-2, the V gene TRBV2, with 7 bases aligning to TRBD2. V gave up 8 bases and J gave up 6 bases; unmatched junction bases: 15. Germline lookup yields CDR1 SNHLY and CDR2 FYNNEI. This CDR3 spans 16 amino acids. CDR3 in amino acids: CASSWGGPWDAGELFF. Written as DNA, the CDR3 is TGTGCCAGCTCCTGGGGGGGACCTTGGGACGCCGGGGAGCTGTTTTTT.

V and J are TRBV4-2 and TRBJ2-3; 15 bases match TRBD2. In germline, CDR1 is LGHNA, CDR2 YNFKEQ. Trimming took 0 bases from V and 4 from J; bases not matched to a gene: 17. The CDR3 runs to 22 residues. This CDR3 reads CASSQDEGSGLAGGIDADTQYF. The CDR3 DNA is TGTGCCAGCAGCCAAGATGAGGGTTCGGGACTAGCGGGAGGAATCGACGCAGATACGCAGTATTTT.

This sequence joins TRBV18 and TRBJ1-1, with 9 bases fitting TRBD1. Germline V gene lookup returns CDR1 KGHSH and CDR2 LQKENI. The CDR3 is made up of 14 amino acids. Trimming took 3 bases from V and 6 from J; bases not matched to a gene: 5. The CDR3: CASSPRTGESEAFF. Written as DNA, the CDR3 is TGTGCCAGCTCACCGCGGACAGGGGAATCTGAAGCTTTCTTT.

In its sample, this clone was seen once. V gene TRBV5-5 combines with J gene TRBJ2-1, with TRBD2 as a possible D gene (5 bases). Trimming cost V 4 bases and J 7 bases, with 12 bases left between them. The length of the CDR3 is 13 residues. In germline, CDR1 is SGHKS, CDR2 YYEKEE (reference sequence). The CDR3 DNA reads TGTGCCAGCAGCCTACGGACTTTGAATGAGCAGTTCTTC. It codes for CASSLRTLNEQFF.

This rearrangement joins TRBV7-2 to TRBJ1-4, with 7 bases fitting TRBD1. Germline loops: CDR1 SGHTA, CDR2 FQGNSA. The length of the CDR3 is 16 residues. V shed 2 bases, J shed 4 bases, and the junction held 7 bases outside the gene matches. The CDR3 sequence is CASSLSGRGFNEKLFF. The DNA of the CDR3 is TGTGCCAGCAGCTTATCAGGCAGGGGGTTTAATGAAAAACTGTTTTTT.

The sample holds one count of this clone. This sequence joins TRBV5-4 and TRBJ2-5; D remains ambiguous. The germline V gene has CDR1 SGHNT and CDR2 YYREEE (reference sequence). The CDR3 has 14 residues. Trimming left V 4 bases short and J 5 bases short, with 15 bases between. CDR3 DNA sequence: TGTGCCAGCAGCAAGGCCTTGGTCGGGGAGACCCAGTACTTC. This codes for CASSKALVGETQYF.

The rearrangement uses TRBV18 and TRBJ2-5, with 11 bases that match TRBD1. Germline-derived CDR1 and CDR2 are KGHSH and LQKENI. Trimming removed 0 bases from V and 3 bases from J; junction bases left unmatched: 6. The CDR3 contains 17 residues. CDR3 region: CASSPPRGTGGEETQYF. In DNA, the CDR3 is TGTGCCAGCTCACCACCAAGGGGGACAGGGGGAGAAGAGACCCAGTACTTC.

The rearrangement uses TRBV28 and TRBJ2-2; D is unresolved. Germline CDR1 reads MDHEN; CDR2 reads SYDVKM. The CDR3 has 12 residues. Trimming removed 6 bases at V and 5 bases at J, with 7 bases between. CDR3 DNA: TGTGCCAGCAGAACTGAAACCGGGGAGCTGTTTTTT. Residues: CASRTETGELFF.

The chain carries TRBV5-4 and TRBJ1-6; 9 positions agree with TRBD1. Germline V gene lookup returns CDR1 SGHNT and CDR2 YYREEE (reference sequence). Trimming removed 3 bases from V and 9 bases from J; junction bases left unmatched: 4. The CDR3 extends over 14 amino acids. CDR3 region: CASSSGTGLSPLHF. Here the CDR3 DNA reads TGTGCCAGCAGCTCCGGGACAGGGCTTTCACCCCTCCACTTT.

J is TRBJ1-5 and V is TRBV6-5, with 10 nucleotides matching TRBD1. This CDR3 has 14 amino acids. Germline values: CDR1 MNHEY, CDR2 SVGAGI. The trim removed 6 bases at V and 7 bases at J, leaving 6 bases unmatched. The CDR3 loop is CASRGTGEQQPQHF. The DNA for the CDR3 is TGTGCCAGCAGGGGGACAGGGGAGCAACAGCCCCAGCATTTT.

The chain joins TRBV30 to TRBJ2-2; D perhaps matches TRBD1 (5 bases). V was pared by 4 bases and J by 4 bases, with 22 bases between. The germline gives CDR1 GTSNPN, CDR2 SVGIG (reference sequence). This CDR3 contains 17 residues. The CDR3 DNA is TGTGCCTGGATCAAACCCCTGGCAGGGCGAGGCACCGGGGAGCTGTTTTTT. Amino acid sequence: CAWIKPLAGRGTGELFF.

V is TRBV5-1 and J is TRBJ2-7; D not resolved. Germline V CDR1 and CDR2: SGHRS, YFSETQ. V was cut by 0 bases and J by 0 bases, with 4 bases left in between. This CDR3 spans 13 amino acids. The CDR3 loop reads CASSLAYSYEQYF. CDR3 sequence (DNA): TGCGCCAGCAGCTTGGCCTACTCCTACGAGCAGTACTTC.

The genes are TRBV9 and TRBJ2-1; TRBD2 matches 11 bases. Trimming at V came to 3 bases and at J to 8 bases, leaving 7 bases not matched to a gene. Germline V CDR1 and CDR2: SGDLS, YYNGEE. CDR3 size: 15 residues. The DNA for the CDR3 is TGTGCCAGCAGCGCGTTAGCGGGAGGGGGAGATGAGCAGTTCTTC. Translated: CASSALAGGGDEQFF.

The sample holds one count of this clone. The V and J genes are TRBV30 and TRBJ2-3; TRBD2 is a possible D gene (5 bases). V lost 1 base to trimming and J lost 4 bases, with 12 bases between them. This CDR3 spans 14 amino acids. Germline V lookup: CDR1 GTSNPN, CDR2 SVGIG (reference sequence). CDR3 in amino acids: CAWSADPGADTQYF. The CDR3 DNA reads TGTGCCTGGAGTGCCGACCCCGGGGCAGATACGCAGTATTTT.

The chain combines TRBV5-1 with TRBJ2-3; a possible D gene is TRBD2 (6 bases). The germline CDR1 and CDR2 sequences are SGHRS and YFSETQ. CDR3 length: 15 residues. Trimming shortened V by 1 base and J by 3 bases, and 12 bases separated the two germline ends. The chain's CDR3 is CASSLPGRMTDTQYF. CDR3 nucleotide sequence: TGCGCCAGCAGCTTGCCAGGGAGGATGACAGATACGCAGTATTTT. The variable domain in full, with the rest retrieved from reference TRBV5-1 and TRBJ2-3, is KAGVTQTPRYLIKTRGQQVTLSCSPISGHRSVSWYQQTPGQGLQFLFEYFSETQRNKGNFPGRFSGRQFSNSRSEMNVSTLELGDSALYLCASSLPGRMTDTQYFGPGTRLTVL.

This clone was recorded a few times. The CDR3 DNA sequence: TGTGCCAGCAGTTTAGGACAGGGCGGAAACACCATATATTTT. Its protein is CASSLGQGGNTIYF. The chain couples TRBV28 to TRBJ1-3; 8 bases fit TRBD1. CDR1 and CDR2 from the germline V gene are MDHEN and SYDVKM. Germline trimming cut 2 bases from V and 4 bases from J; bases unmatched to any gene: 1. The CDR3 sequence is 14 residues long.

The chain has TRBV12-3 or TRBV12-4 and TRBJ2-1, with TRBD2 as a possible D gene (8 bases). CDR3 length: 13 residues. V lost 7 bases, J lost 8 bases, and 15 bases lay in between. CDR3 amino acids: CASIFSGTDEQFF. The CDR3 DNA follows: TGTGCCAGCATTTTTAGCGGGACAGATGAGCAGTTCTTC.

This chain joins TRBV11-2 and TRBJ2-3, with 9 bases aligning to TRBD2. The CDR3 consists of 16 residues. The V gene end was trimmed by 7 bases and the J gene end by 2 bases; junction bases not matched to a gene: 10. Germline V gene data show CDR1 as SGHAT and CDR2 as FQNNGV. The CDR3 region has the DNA TGTGCCAGCACCAGGGGGGCTAGCGGGATCACAGATACGCAGTATTTT. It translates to CASTRGASGITDTQYF.

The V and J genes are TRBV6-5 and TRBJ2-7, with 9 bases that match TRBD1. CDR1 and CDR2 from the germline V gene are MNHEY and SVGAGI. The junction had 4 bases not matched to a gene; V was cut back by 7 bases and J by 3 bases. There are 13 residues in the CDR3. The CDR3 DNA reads TGTGCCAGCACCCGGACAGGGGACTACGAGCAGTACTTC. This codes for CASTRTGDYEQYF.

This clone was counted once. The DNA of the CDR3 is TGTGCCAGCAGACAAAGCGGGGTCACCGGGGAGCTGTTTTTT. Amino acids: CASRQSGVTGELFF. The chain joins TRBV7-3 to TRBJ2-2, with 7 positions matching TRBD2. The germline V gene encodes CDR1 SGHTA and CDR2 FQGTGA. After removal of 6 bases from V and 4 bases from J, the junction contained 5 bases not matched to a gene. The CDR3 covers 14 residues.

Written as DNA, the CDR3 is TGCAGCGTGGTCACAGCCTATGGCTACACCTTC. Translated: CSVVTAYGYTF. The V and J genes are TRBV29-1 and TRBJ1-2, with unresolved D. The CDR3 has 11 amino acids. Germline V gene sequence: CDR1 SQVTM, CDR2 ANQGSEA. The V and J ends lost 6 bases and 4 bases respectively, with 9 bases between them. Drawing the rest from reference TRBV29-1 and TRBJ1-2, the complete variable domain is SAVISQKPSRDICQRGTSLTIQCQVDSQVTMMFWYRQQPGQSLTLIATANQGSEATYESGFVIDKFPISRPNLTFSTLTVSNMSPEDSSIYLCSVVTAYGYTFGSGTRLTVV.